Presented here are 8 T cell receptor beta chains from one specimen sequenced in a study of glioma-infiltrating T cells after dendritic cell vaccination. Only in-frame clones appear in the TCRdb table, and some are missing; sequencing was by immunoSEQ multiplex PCR. The sample holds tens of thousands of clones; about 86% are singletons and the top ten take approximately 7.9%. The material was blood, obtained before dendritic cell vaccination. Receptor source: a human donor with glioblastoma.

The CDR3 bases are TGTGCCAGCAGCTCCCTGGACAGGGGGCATTTCTATGGCTACACCTTC. Translation gives CASSSLDRGHFYGYTF. The chain is built from TRBV7-9 and TRBJ1-2; TRBD1 matches 11 bases. The CDR3 extends over 16 amino acids. Germline V gene sequence: CDR1 SEHNR, CDR2 FQNEAQ (reference sequence). Unmatched junction bases numbered 8, after V lost 4 bases and J lost 4 bases.

The chain links TRBV11-2 to TRBJ2-7; 9 bases fit TRBD2. J gave up 9 bases and V 4 bases, and 10 bases lay outside the gene matches. This CDR3 is built from 14 residues. Germline V lookup: CDR1 SGHAT, CDR2 FQNNGV. The CDR3 reads CASSYTPASGVQYF. The CDR3 bases are TGTGCCAGCAGCTACACCCCCGCTAGCGGGGTGCAGTACTTC.

Note on this clone: This sample also contains other DNA sequences that code for the same CDR3. V usage is TRBV4-2 and J usage is TRBJ1-4; 7 nucleotides agree with TRBD1. This CDR3 has 16 residues. CDR1 is LGHNA, CDR2 YNFKEQ, per germline. V shed 5 bases, J shed 7 bases, and the junction held 13 bases outside the gene matches. The CDR3 sequence is CASSSRQGTSGEKLFF. As DNA, the CDR3 is TGTGCCAGCAGCTCCCGACAGGGCACGAGCGGTGAAAAACTGTTTTTT.

The genes are TRBV5-1 and TRBJ2-5; 10 bases agree with TRBD2. The junction had 7 bases not matched to a gene; V was cut back by 6 bases and J by 5 bases. The CDR3 has 14 residues. Germline V lookup: CDR1 SGHRS, CDR2 YFSETQ. In DNA form, the CDR3 reads TGCGCCAGCACCCCTAGCGGGGGCGATGAGACCCAGTACTTC. It codes for CASTPSGGDETQYF.

Here the CDR3 DNA reads TGTGCCAGCAGCCCCGGACAGGGGAATTCACCCCTCCACTTT. It translates to CASSPGQGNSPLHF. The genes are TRBV5-6 and TRBJ1-6; TRBD1 matches at 9 bases. CDR1 is SGHDT, CDR2 YYEEEE, per germline. CDR3 length: 14 residues. V was pared by 4 bases and J by 7 bases, with 3 bases of the junction left unmatched. The whole variable domain, remainder taken from reference TRBV5-6 and TRBJ1-6, is DAGVTQSPTHLIKTRGQQVTLRCSPKSGHDTVSWYQQALGQGPQFIFQYYEEEERQRGNFPDRFSGHQFPNYSSELNVNALLLGDSALYLCASSPGQGNSPLHFGNGTRLTVT.

This sequence joins TRBV28 and TRBJ2-5; 8 nucleotides agree with TRBD1. CDR1 is MDHEN, CDR2 SYDVKM, per germline. V was clipped by 10 bases and J by 4 bases; unmatched bases: 8. CDR3 length equals 13 residues. The CDR3 protein is CATETDRGETQYF. The CDR3 nucleotides read TGTGCCACCGAAACCGACAGGGGAGAGACCCAGTACTTC.

The V gene is TRBV19, the J gene TRBJ2-5, with unresolved D. V lost 1 base, J lost 1 base, and 7 bases lay in between. CDR1 is LNHDA, CDR2 SQIVND, per germline (reference sequence). The CDR3 length is 14 residues. In DNA, the CDR3 is TGTGCCAGTAGTATAGCCCCCTTCCAAGAGACCCAGTACTTC. Protein product: CASSIAPFQETQYF. Based on the CDR3 plus reference TRBV19 and TRBJ2-5, the full variable domain is DGGITQSPKYLFRKEGQNVTLSCEQNLNHDAMYWYRQDPGQGLRLIYYSQIVNDFQKGDIAEGYSVSREKKESFPLTVTSAQKNPTAFYLCASSIAPFQETQYFGPGTRLLVL.

The CDR3 DNA follows: TGTGCCAGTAGTATAGGGCAGGGGAACACTGAAGCTTTCTTT. It yields the protein CASSIGQGNTEAFF. The chain has TRBV19 and TRBJ1-1; tentatively, D is TRBD1 (5 bases). Looked up from germline, CDR1 is LNHDA and CDR2 is SQIVND (reference sequence). Trimming removed 1 base from V and 1 base from J, with 7 bases in between. This CDR3 is built from 14 residues.